This is a list of T cell receptor beta chains from one sample in a study of CD8 T cells in ankylosing spondylitis. TCRdb processed the 5' RACE reads anew with MiXCR; each CDR3 protein has one entry. Counted here are roughly 240,000 distinct CDR3 sequences, roughly 32% occurring once; the ten biggest clones make up about 4.2%. Input material: blood, either unsorted or a sorted T cell fraction (not recorded which). The receptor set was obtained from a male donor with ankylosing spondylitis or in good health (not recorded which). Each CDR3 is given without its conserved first and last residue. The order of the fields is CDR3 protein, V gene, J gene, CDR3 length.

SARGLAHIQY	TRBV20-1	TRBJ2-4	10
ASTQRVEQRLNYGYT	TRBV10-1	TRBJ1-2	15
ASSQGRQETQY	TRBV4-1	TRBJ2-5	11
ASSDLVGETQY	TRBV9	TRBJ2-5	11
SAINSPEAF	TRBV20-1	TRBJ1-1	9
ASSLQGTLANTGELF	TRBV5-1	TRBJ2-2	15
ASSLVQRGTGELF	TRBV12-3/TRBV12-4	TRBJ2-2	13
SAQDRISNQPQH	TRBV20-1	TRBJ1-5	12
ASTNYGGLFNQPQH	TRBV5-6	TRBJ1-5	14
ATQVAGYNEQF	TRBV24-1	TRBJ2-1	11